One sample yielded the 14 T cell receptor beta chains listed below, sequenced in a study of human T cells and chemical hapten exposure. The time point denotes: patch test 1, 2 weeks after DPC sensitization. Treatment given: therapeutic diphenylcyclopropenone sensitization with weekly scalp DPC. TCRdb reprocessed the RACE reads with MiXCR, giving one entry per CDR3 protein. Of 300,000 to 400,000 distinct CDR3 sequences in the sample, about 7% were seen once. The specimen was whole blood, collected in connection with sensitization to the hapten diphenylcyclopropenone (DPC). Receptors were obtained from a woman younger than 30 with alopecia areata. Some clones in this sample may be carry-over from other donors' samples.

Comment on this clonotype: A much larger clone differs from this one at a single base, so this may be a read error. The gene calls are TRBV7-9 and TRBJ2-7; a weak D match, TRBD1 (6 bases). The V gene's germline CDR1 is SEHNR and CDR2 FQNEAQ (reference sequence). This CDR3 is built from 12 residues. In nucleotides, the CDR3 is TGTGCCAGCAGCTTGGACAGCTACGTGCAGTACTTC. It specifies CASSLDSYVQYF.

This clonotype came up a few times. The rearrangement links TRBV14 to TRBJ1-6, with D uncertain. Trimming removed 0 bases at V and 0 bases at J, with 9 bases between. The CDR3 is 17 residues long. Germline lookup yields CDR1 SGHDN and CDR2 FVKESK. This chain's CDR3 is CASSQDEQSSYNSPLHF. Written as DNA, the CDR3 is TGTGCCAGCAGCCAAGATGAACAGAGCTCCTATAATTCACCCCTCCACTTT.

V is TRBV5-6 and J is TRBJ1-1; D not certain. The V and J ends lost 0 bases and 2 bases respectively, with 14 bases between them. The CDR3 is 16 amino acids. From germline, CDR1 is SGHDT and CDR2 YYEEEE. CDR3 sequence reads: CASSLVTVTTNTEAFF. The CDR3 DNA is TGTGCCAGCAGCTTGGTTACAGTTACGACCAACACTGAAGCTTTCTTT.

The table lists this clonotype with many counts. The rearrangement links TRBV6-2 or TRBV6-3 to TRBJ1-5; 7 bases are a match to TRBD1. The junction had 8 bases not matched to a gene; V was cut back by 2 bases and J by 7 bases. The germline gives CDR1 MNHEY, CDR2 SVGEGT. The CDR3 totals 15 residues. This CDR3 reads CASSYPTGTRQPQHF. CDR3 DNA: TGTGCCAGCAGTTACCCGACAGGGACGCGACAGCCCCAGCATTTT.

The sample holds a few counts of this clonotype. This chain joins TRBV18 and TRBJ1-4, with 10 bases matching TRBD1. Per the germline V gene, CDR1 is KGHSH and CDR2 is LQKENI. CDR3 size: 15 residues. J lost 3 bases, V lost 4 bases, and 2 bases had no gene match. CDR3: CASSRDRGANEKLFF. For the CDR3, the DNA is TGTGCCAGCTCACGGGACAGGGGAGCTAATGAAAAACTGTTTTTT.

This chain connects TRBV7-2 to TRBJ2-3; 15 nucleotides match TRBD2. V lost 3 bases to trimming and J lost 6 bases; unmatched junction nucleotides: 7. From germline, CDR1 is SGHTA and CDR2 FQGNSA. This CDR3 has 17 residues. As DNA, the CDR3 is TGTGCCAGCAGCTTTCGGACTAGCGGGGGGGCAGGCGATACGCAGTATTTT. The encoded protein is CASSFRTSGGAGDTQYF. The full variable domain, rest sourced from reference TRBV7-2 and TRBJ2-3, is GAGVSQSPSNKVTEKGKDVELRCDPISGHTALYWYRQSLGQGLEFLIYFQGNSAPDKSGLPSDRFSAERTGGSVSTLTIQRTQQEDSAVYLCASSFRTSGGAGDTQYFGPGTRLTVL.

J is TRBJ2-1 and V is TRBV3-1; no clear D. Between the trimmed V and J ends, which lost 1 base and 7 bases, there was a span of 11 bases. The germline CDR1 and CDR2 sequences are LGHDT and YNNKEL (reference sequence). The CDR3 is 14 residues long. The CDR3 here is CASSQVLANNEQFF. CDR3 DNA: TGTGCCAGCAGCCAAGTCCTGGCAAATAATGAGCAGTTCTTC.

The rearrangement joins TRBV6-5 to TRBJ1-3; D gene ambiguous. In germline, CDR1 is MNHEY, CDR2 SVGAGI. This CDR3 is built from 18 residues. The V and J ends lost 0 bases and 2 bases respectively, with 17 bases between them. The chain's CDR3 is CASSYSSGAFQPGNTIYF. For the CDR3, the DNA is TGTGCCAGCAGTTACTCGTCGGGAGCCTTCCAGCCTGGAAACACCATATATTTT.

This clonotype was recorded many times. The gene calls are TRBV3-1 and TRBJ2-7; 8 nucleotides align to TRBD1. The V gene end was trimmed by 4 bases and the J gene end by 1 base; junction bases not matched to a gene: 3. This CDR3 spans 14 amino acids. Germline V CDR1 and CDR2: LGHDT, YNNKEL (reference sequence). The CDR3 region is CASSLGTGSYEQYF. The CDR3 region has the DNA TGTGCCAGCAGCCTCGGGACAGGTTCCTACGAGCAGTACTTC.

The V and J genes are TRBV2 and TRBJ1-1, with 8 bases fitting TRBD1. Germline V gene sequence: CDR1 SNHLY, CDR2 FYNNEI. The CDR3 extends over 11 amino acids. V trimming: 5 bases; J trimming: 10 bases; junction bases outside the gene matches: 3. The CDR3 protein is CASSFDRGAFF. In DNA, the CDR3 is TGTGCCAGCAGTTTCGACAGGGGAGCTTTCTTT.

This clonotype has just a few counts. The chain couples TRBV27 to TRBJ2-3; 7 bases are shared with TRBD1. Germline CDR1 and CDR2: MNHEY and SMNVEV (reference sequence). The length of the CDR3 is 15 residues. J was trimmed by 6 bases and V by 5 bases; bases with no gene match: 11. The CDR3 bases are TGTGCCAGCAGTCCTAGCCGGGACAGTTCCGATACGCAGTATTTT. Translated, it gives CASSPSRDSSDTQYF.

J is TRBJ1-4 and V is TRBV7-2; TRBD1 might be the D (6 bases). Germline CDR1 is SGHTA and CDR2 is FQGNSA. The CDR3 sequence is 14 residues long. V shed 4 bases and J shed 3 bases, with 9 bases lying between them. In nucleotides, the CDR3 is TGTGCCAGCAGCTCCGGGGGGCCTAATGAAAAACTGTTTTTT. Translated, it gives CASSSGGPNEKLFF. Combining the CDR3 with reference TRBV7-2 and TRBJ1-4 gives the whole variable domain GAGVSQSPSNKVTEKGKDVELRCDPISGHTALYWYRQSLGQGLEFLIYFQGNSAPDKSGLPSDRFSAERTGGSVSTLTIQRTQQEDSAVYLCASSSGGPNEKLFFGSGTQLSVL.

This clonotype occurred many times. The J gene is TRBJ1-1, the V gene TRBV6-1; 10 nucleotides agree with TRBD1. Germline V CDR1 and CDR2: MNHNS, SASEGT. This CDR3 contains 12 residues. J gave up 4 bases and V 8 bases, and 1 base lay outside the gene matches. The CDR3 DNA sequence: TGTGCCAGCGGACAGGGGGTCACTGAAGCTTTCTTT. Translating it yields CASGQGVTEAFF.

This clonotype was counted at least ten times. The V call is TRBV29-1, the J call TRBJ1-5; D perhaps matches TRBD1 (5 bases). The CDR3 is 14 amino acids. The V end lost 6 bases, the J end lost 7 bases, and 19 bases lay between the germline ends. The germline gives CDR1 SQVTM, CDR2 ANQGSEA. Written as DNA, the CDR3 is TGCAGCGTGCTCCATCCGGGGGGGTCCCAGCCCCAGCATTTT. It is translated as CSVLHPGGSQPQHF.